What follows describes a single TCR beta chain. Its antigen specificity is not known. The input lacks base qualities; no much larger clone sits a single base away. These data are taken from a study of shared clonotypes between healthy human individuals (dated by TCRdb to 2018 to 2021). Study-wide context: A few men and a couple of women, aged 18 to 49 years, made up the cohort. For each donor, CD4 naive and CD4 memory were each run on three plates, CD8 naive on two plates, and CD8 memory on one plate. Blood TCR repertoires of four to six healthy adults were deeply sequenced to estimate repertoire size and the extent of clonotype sharing between individuals. Per donor, leukapheresis produced somewhere between about 0.94 and 9 billion PBMCs. To increase sequencing depth and limit assay-specific biases, different laboratories used diverse techniques to prepare libraries and sequence TCR repertoires. Results the study describes overall, beyond this receptor: Even with the large sequencing depth, rarefaction of the sorted-subset datasets indicated that sequencing was incomplete. Larger estimated clonotype richness was generally found for naive subsets than for memory subsets. Sharing across a handful of donors was observed for around 5% of naive CD4, around 3.5% of naive CD8, 2.3% of memory CD4, and roughly 0.4% of memory CD8 clonotypes. Because the study included a small number of donors, the genetic and exposure-history diversity represented was limited. Pairwise subsampling led to the expectation that sequencing depth would affect the degree of clonotype sharing among donors. Sampling was limited to blood, and TCR repertoires in tissue likely differ from TCR repertoires in blood. Higher generation probabilities were observed for clonotypes shared by all four sorted-subset donors than for non-shared clonotypes.

The donors were healthy, HIV-negative adults with no recently reported acute infections or vaccinations. Only Caucasian adults living in Nashville, Tennessee, USA were represented among the donors. CD4+ T cells were enriched through magnetic negative selection, after which naive cells were positively selected on CD45RA and the remaining negative fraction served as the memory subset. Blood was obtained by leukapheresis, after which PBMCs were separated by Ficoll-Histopaque density gradient centrifugation and cryopreserved in liquid nitrogen vapor phase. Purity and quantity of every magnetically sorted T cell population were checked by analytical flow cytometry. Genomic DNA was isolated from each sorted fraction and quantified by UV absorbance on a Nanodrop 2000c. There are 16 amino acids in the CDR3, from cysteine to phenylalanine inclusive. Just CDR3 DNA is preserved here, 48 bases in frame from base 1. Trimming leaves V shorter by 4 bases and J shorter by 1 base, with the junction holding 2 bases beyond the gene matches. Looking up the germline V gene yields CDR1 SGHTA and CDR2 FQGTGA.

TCR CDR3 regions were amplified from genomic DNA by multiplex PCR using the deep immunoSEQ assay. For each cell subset, the extracted genomic DNA was distributed evenly across all wells of several immunoSEQ 96-well plates, and each plate served as one replicate. Each replicate PCR for sorted subsets received roughly 200 ng genomic DNA, equal to 28,000 or so T cell genomes. The purified libraries were quantified using a Qubit 3.0 fluorometer, sized with a Bioanalyzer 2100, and then quantified again using the KAPA Library Quantification kit. A separate single-read 150-cycle Illumina NextSeq 550 flow cell was used to sequence each immunoSEQ 96-well plate. In the paper's pipeline: Because only junctional sequences without quality scores were contained in the immunoSEQ output, filtering matching that applied to full-length reads could not be performed. Sequences were annotated with PyIR, a Python wrapper for IgBLAST v1.9, and V/J genes and CDR3 were assigned using IMGT germline references. Reads were removed for weak V/J assignments (E-value above 1e-6), missing CDR3, stop codons, out-of-frame junctions, or ambiguous translated residues. A V3J clonotype was defined by an identical inferred V gene, J gene, and CDR3 amino acid sequence. To compute the percentage overlap between repertoires, the number of shared unique clonotypes was divided by the size of the smaller repertoire. Repertoire richness was assessed with RTK rarefaction, the Chao1 estimator, and Recon v2.1 estimates of unobserved clonotypes. OLGA was used to compute generation probabilities for all TCRbeta clonotypes that the gDNA method yielded from a handful of donors. TCRdb stores this immuneACCESS table with in-frame sequences only. Part of the clones is absent; in the studies checked, under half of the shortfall reflects unresolved V genes, and no reason is known for the rest. V and J calls and clone size are as listed in that table; D and trimming were resolved from the DNA. The sample profile shows approximately 620,000 clones; 97% of them were found once. In total, the top ten clones hold around 0.058% of the sample.

The sequencing sample was made of naive CD4+ T cells sorted from blood. According to the study, the label for this sample's cell subset or site signals: CD45RA+ positively selected. Rearrangement joined TRBV7-3 to TRBJ2-3; 13 junctional bases match TRBD2. The clonotype comes from a young woman in good health. The CDR3 here reads CASSSGLAGGTDTQYF. The bases read TGTGCCAGCAGCTCTGGACTAGCGGGGGGCACAGATACGCAGTATTTT. Supplemented by the reference TRBV7-3 and TRBJ2-3 proteins around the CDR3, the complete variable domain is GAGVSQTPSNKVTEKGKYVELRCDPISGHTALYWYRQSLGQGPEFLIYFQGTGAADDSGLPNDRFFAVRPEGSVSTLKIQRTERGDSAVYLCASSSGLAGGTDTQYFGPGTRLTVL.